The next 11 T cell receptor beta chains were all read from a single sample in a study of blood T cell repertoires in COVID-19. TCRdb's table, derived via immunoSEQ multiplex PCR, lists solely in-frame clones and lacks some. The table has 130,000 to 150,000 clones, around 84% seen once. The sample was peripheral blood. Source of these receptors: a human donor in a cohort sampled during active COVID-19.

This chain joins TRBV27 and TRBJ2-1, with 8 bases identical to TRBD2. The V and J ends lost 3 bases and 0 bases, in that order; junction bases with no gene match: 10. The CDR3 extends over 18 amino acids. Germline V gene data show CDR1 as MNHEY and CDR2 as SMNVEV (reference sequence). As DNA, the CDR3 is TGTGCCAGCAGTTTTTCCTGGGGTAGCGGGACCTCCTACAATGAGCAGTTCTTC. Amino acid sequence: CASSFSWGSGTSYNEQFF.

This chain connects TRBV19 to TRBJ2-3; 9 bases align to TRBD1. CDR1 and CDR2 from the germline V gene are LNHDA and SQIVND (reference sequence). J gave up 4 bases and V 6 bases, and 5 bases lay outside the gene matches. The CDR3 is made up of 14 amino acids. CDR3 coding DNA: TGTGCCAGTAGGGGGACAGGGAACCCAGATACGCAGTATTTT. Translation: CASRGTGNPDTQYF.

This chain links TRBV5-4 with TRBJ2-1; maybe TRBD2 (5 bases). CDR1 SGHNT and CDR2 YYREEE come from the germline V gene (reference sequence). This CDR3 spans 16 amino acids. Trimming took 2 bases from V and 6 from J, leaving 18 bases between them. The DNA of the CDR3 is TGTGCCAGCAGCTTCGCTCCCGGGAAGGATTCCAATGAGCAGTTCTTC. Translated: CASSFAPGKDSNEQFF.

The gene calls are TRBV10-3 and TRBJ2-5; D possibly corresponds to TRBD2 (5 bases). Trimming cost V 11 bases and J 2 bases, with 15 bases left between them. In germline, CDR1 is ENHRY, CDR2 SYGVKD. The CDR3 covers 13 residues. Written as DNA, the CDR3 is TGTGCCCACGGGGATGGGGTGCAAGAGACCCAGTACTTC. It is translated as CAHGDGVQETQYF.

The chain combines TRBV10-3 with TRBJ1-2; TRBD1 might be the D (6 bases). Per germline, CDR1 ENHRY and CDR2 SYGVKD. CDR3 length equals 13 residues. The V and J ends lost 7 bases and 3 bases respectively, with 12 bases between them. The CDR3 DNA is TGTGCCATCACGGGGGGCAAAGACTATGGCTACACCTTC. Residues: CAITGGKDYGYTF.

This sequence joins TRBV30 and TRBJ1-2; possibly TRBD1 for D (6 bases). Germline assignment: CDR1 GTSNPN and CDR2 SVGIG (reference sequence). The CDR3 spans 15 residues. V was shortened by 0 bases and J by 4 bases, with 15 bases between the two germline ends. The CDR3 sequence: CAWSVPGRGAYGYTF. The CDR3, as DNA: TGTGCCTGGAGTGTACCCGGCAGGGGTGCCTATGGCTACACCTTC.

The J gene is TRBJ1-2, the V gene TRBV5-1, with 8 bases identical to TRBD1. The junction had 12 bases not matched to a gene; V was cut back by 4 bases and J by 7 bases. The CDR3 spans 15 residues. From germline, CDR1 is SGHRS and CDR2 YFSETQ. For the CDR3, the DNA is TGCGCCAGCAGCAGGGAGGGACAGGAGATTGGTGGCTACACCTTC. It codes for CASSREGQEIGGYTF. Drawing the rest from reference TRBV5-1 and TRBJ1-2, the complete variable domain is KAGVTQTPRYLIKTRGQQVTLSCSPISGHRSVSWYQQTPGQGLQFLFEYFSETQRNKGNFPGRFSGRQFSNSRSEMNVSTLELGDSALYLCASSREGQEIGGYTFGSGTRLTVV.

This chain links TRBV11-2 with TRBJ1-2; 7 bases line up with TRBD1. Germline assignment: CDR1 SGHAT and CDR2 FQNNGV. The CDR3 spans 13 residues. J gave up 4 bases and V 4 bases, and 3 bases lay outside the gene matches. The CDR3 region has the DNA TGTGCCAGCAGCTCGACAGGGCGCTATGGCTACACCTTC. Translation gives CASSSTGRYGYTF.

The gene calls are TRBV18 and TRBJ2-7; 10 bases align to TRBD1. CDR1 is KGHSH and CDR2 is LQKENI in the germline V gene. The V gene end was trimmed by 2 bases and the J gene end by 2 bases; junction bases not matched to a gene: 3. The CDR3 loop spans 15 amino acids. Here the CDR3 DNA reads TGTGCCAGCTCACCAGGGACAGGGGTTCCCTACGAGCAGTACTTC. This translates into CASSPGTGVPYEQYF.

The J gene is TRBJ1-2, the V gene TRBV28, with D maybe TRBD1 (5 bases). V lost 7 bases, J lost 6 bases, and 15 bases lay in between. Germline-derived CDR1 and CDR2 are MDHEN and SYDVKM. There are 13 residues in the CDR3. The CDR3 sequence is CASTPDRGDGYTF. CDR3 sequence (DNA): TGTGCCAGCACTCCCGACCGGGGGGATGGCTACACCTTC.

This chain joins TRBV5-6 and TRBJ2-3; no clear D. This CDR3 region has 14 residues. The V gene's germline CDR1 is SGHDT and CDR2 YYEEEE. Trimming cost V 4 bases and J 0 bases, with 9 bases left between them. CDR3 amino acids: CASSGGDSTDTQYF. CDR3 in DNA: TGTGCCAGCAGCGGCGGAGATAGCACAGATACGCAGTATTTT.